The 32 T cell receptor beta chains reported below all come from one sample, sequenced in a study of CD4 T cells in relation to SARS-CoV-2 and coronaviruses. No antigen has been assigned to these receptors. Sequencing used immunoSEQ multiplex PCR; TCRdb keeps in-frame clones, though not all of them. The data contain about 29,000 clones, roughly 78% of them seen just once; the ten biggest clones take up roughly an eighth. Before the COVID-19 pandemic, during about 2010-2018, CD4+ T cells were taken from unexposed donors. After about 10 days of culture, CD4+ T cells were isolated. Sample: CD4+ T cells from PBMCs, cultured in vitro. Receptor source: a human donor in good health.

This rearrangement joins TRBV6-2 or TRBV6-3 to TRBJ2-1; 9 bases align to TRBD1. Trimming removed 3 bases from V and 6 bases from J; junction bases left unmatched: 6. CDR1 is MNHEY and CDR2 is SVGEGT in the germline V gene. The CDR3 loop spans 15 amino acids. The chain's CDR3 is CASSYMGQGFNEQFF. The CDR3 DNA follows: TGTGCCAGCAGTTATATGGGACAGGGCTTCAATGAGCAGTTCTTC.

In this sample, this clone turned up a few times. J is TRBJ2-2 and V is TRBV6-9; 7 nucleotides match TRBD1. The CDR3 contains 15 residues. Trimming at V came to 8 bases and at J to 3 bases, leaving 9 bases not matched to a gene. Germline CDR1 is MNHGY and CDR2 is SVAAGI. CDR3 region: CASPGQSGYTGELFF. The CDR3 region has the DNA TGTGCCAGCCCGGGACAGTCGGGATACACCGGGGAGCTGTTTTTT.

This clone came up once. The chain is built from TRBV12-5 and TRBJ1-1; D is possibly TRBD1 (6 bases). V gave up 2 bases and J gave up 3 bases, with 7 bases separating them. Germline V gene lookup returns CDR1 LGHNT and CDR2 FRNRAP. There are 13 residues in the CDR3. CDR3 in amino acids: CASGLRQDTEAFF. As DNA, the CDR3 is TGTGCTAGTGGTTTGCGACAGGACACTGAAGCTTTCTTT.

CDR3 amino acids: CASSLLEGSGNTIYF. CDR3 bases: TGTGCCAGCAGCCTTCTTGAAGGGTCTGGAAACACCATATATTTT. The chain uses TRBV3-1 (or the pseudogene TRBV3-2) and TRBJ1-3; D is unclear. From germline, CDR1 is LGHDT and CDR2 YNNKEL (reference sequence). The V end lost 4 bases, the J end lost 1 base, and 11 bases lay between the germline ends. This CDR3 has 15 amino acids.

The sample holds one count of this clone. V and J are TRBV6-5 and TRBJ1-1; perhaps TRBD1 as D (6 bases). From germline, CDR1 is MNHEY and CDR2 SVGAGI. The V gene lost 11 bases and the J gene lost 5 bases, with 21 bases spanning the gap. This CDR3 region has 14 residues. The CDR3: CAAGSFRGRTEAFF. As DNA, the CDR3 is TGTGCCGCAGGGTCCTTCAGGGGAAGAACTGAAGCTTTCTTT.

This clone was found once. This chain links TRBV5-4 with TRBJ1-2; weak D call: TRBD1 (6 bases). Between the trimmed V and J ends, which lost 2 bases and 1 base, there was a span of 15 bases. From germline, CDR1 is SGHNT and CDR2 YYREEE (reference sequence). This CDR3 has 16 residues. The CDR3 DNA sequence: TGTGCCAGCAGCTTTGAGGGACAACTAGTTAACTATGGCTACACCTTC. It yields the protein CASSFEGQLVNYGYTF.

This clone appeared once. CDR3 residues: CASRLNRRPNEQFF. CDR3 in DNA: TGTGCCAGCAGACTTAACAGGAGGCCCAATGAGCAGTTCTTC. The rearrangement joins TRBV7-9 to TRBJ2-1, with D perhaps being TRBD1 or TRBD2 (5 bases each). Germline loops: CDR1 SEHNR, CDR2 FQNEAQ (reference sequence). V dropped 6 bases and J dropped 6 bases, with 15 bases sitting between them. This CDR3 region has 14 residues.

The chain combines TRBV6-2 or TRBV6-3 with TRBJ1-6, with D perhaps matching TRBD1 (6 bases). Germline loops: CDR1 MNHEY, CDR2 SVGEGT. There are 15 residues in the CDR3. The V and J ends lost 2 bases and 7 bases respectively, with 12 bases between them. The CDR3, as DNA: TGTGCCAGCAGTTACGGGACACACAGGAATTCACCCCTCCACTTT. As protein: CASSYGTHRNSPLHF.

V usage is TRBV10-3 and J usage is TRBJ1-2; 7 bases are a match to TRBD1. With 4 bases clipped from V and 8 bases from J, the junction kept 4 bases outside the gene matches. This CDR3 contains 12 residues. Germline assignment: CDR1 ENHRY and CDR2 SYGVKD. The CDR3 DNA sequence: TGTGCCATCAGTGGACAGGGAGACGGCTACACCTTC. Protein product: CAISGQGDGYTF.

This clone has just a few counts. The CDR3, as DNA: TGTGCCTGGAGACTAAGCGGGAGCTCCTACAATGAGCAGTTCTTC. It yields the protein CAWRLSGSSYNEQFF. The chain employs TRBV30 and TRBJ2-1, with 8 bases identical to TRBD2. Losses at the gene ends were 3 bases for V and 0 bases for J; bases not matched to a gene: 4. This CDR3 contains 15 residues. The germline CDR1 and CDR2 sequences are GTSNPN and SVGIG (reference sequence).

The V gene is TRBV19, the J gene TRBJ1-2; 7 bases align to TRBD1. CDR1 LNHDA and CDR2 SQIVND come from the germline V gene (reference sequence). Unmatched junction bases numbered 5, after V lost 7 bases and J lost 0 bases. This CDR3 contains 14 residues. CDR3 coding DNA: TGTGCCAGTACCCCGACAGGGTCTAACTATGGCTACACCTTC. Encoded protein: CASTPTGSNYGYTF. The variable domain in full, completed from reference TRBV19 and TRBJ1-2, reads DGGITQSPKYLFRKEGQNVTLSCEQNLNHDAMYWYRQDPGQGLRLIYYSQIVNDFQKGDIAEGYSVSREKKESFPLTVTSAQKNPTAFYLCASTPTGSNYGYTFGSGTRLTVV.

The chain has TRBV2 and TRBJ2-7; 10 nucleotides align to TRBD2. V was clipped by 6 bases and J by 4 bases; unmatched bases: 6. Germline V lookup: CDR1 SNHLY, CDR2 FYNNEI. CDR3 length: 14 residues. The CDR3 sequence is CASREGGLAYEQYF. Here the CDR3 DNA reads TGTGCCAGCAGGGAGGGGGGACTAGCGTACGAGCAGTACTTC.

The chain has TRBV29-1 and TRBJ2-7; D is tentatively TRBD1 or TRBD2 (5 bases each). This CDR3 is 13 amino acids long. In germline, CDR1 is SQVTM, CDR2 ANQGSEA. Trimming took off 3 bases at V and 9 bases at J, with 18 bases between the two ends. The CDR3 reads CSVEGEGPVRQYF. Written as DNA, the CDR3 is TGCAGCGTTGAGGGTGAGGGACCCGTACGGCAGTACTTC.

V usage is TRBV7-9 and J usage is TRBJ2-6; D is uncertain. The V end was cut by 5 bases, the J end by 0 bases, with 14 bases between. Germline CDR1 and CDR2: SEHNR and FQNEAQ (reference sequence). This CDR3 contains 17 residues. The CDR3: CASSQRFPPSGANVLTF. Written as DNA, the CDR3 is TGTGCCAGCAGCCAGCGATTTCCGCCCTCTGGGGCCAACGTCCTGACTTTC.

The chain carries TRBV12-3 or TRBV12-4 and TRBJ2-7; tentatively, D is TRBD1 (6 bases). This CDR3 has 13 residues. V was pared by 6 bases and J by 6 bases, with 15 bases between. Here the CDR3 DNA reads TGTGCCAGCAGCCCGGCAGGGGCCACCGAGCAGTACTTC. Its protein is CASSPAGATEQYF.

This clone was seen just once. The J gene is TRBJ1-6, the V gene TRBV18; maybe TRBD1 (5 bases). The germline gives CDR1 KGHSH, CDR2 LQKENI. V lost 4 bases, J lost 7 bases, and 23 bases lay in between. CDR3 length: 18 residues. CDR3 DNA sequence: TGTGCCAGCTCACTTTCCAACACGGGGACGGGGCCAAATTCACCCCTCCACTTT. This encodes CASSLSNTGTGPNSPLHF.

The chain links TRBV5-4 to TRBJ2-5, with TRBD2 identical over 12 bases. The CDR3 totals 15 residues. The V segment lost 4 bases and the J segment 1 base; nucleotides outside the gene matches: 2. Germline CDR1 and CDR2: SGHNT and YYREEE (reference sequence). The CDR3 sequence is CASSLAGGAQETQYF. CDR3 bases: TGTGCCAGCAGCCTAGCGGGAGGGGCCCAAGAGACCCAGTACTTC.

This rearrangement joins TRBV11-2 to TRBJ2-3; 8 nucleotides line up with TRBD2. This CDR3 is built from 15 residues. V trimming: 6 bases; J trimming: 2 bases; junction bases outside the gene matches: 7. CDR1 and CDR2 (germline): SGHAT, FQNNGV. The CDR3 DNA sequence: TGTGCCAGCAGTCCCTGGCGGGAGGACACAGATACGCAGTATTTT. This translates into CASSPWREDTDTQYF.

The CDR3 protein is CASSMLAGGPDTQYF. The DNA of the CDR3 is TGTGCCAGCAGCATGCTAGCGGGGGGGCCAGATACGCAGTATTTT. V usage is TRBV9 and J usage is TRBJ2-3, with 12 bases aligning to TRBD2. The V gene's germline CDR1 is SGDLS and CDR2 YYNGEE. This CDR3 comprises 15 residues. The ends lost 4 bases at V and 4 bases at J; junction bases unmatched: 4.

The V call is TRBV4-1, the J call TRBJ1-2; 9 bases are shared with TRBD1. V was pared by 4 bases and J by 1 base, with 4 bases of the junction left unmatched. This CDR3 is built from 15 residues. Germline values: CDR1 MGHRA, CDR2 YSYEKL. Here the CDR3 reads CASSPRQGDNYGYTF. CDR3 coding DNA: TGCGCCAGCAGCCCCCGACAGGGGGATAACTATGGCTACACCTTC.

The chain couples TRBV7-2 to TRBJ2-7; 9 nucleotides align to TRBD2. Trimming removed 1 base from V and 6 bases from J; junction bases left unmatched: 7. CDR1 is SGHTA and CDR2 is FQGNSA in the germline V gene. This CDR3 spans 15 amino acids. CDR3 coding DNA: TGTGCCAGCAGCTTAGATTCGCGGCGGGGGGGCGAGCAGTACTTC. Protein: CASSLDSRRGGEQYF.

This chain uses TRBV2 with TRBJ1-5; 7 bases align to TRBD1. CDR1 is SNHLY, CDR2 FYNNEI, per germline. The CDR3 is made up of 15 amino acids. V lost 7 bases, J lost 4 bases, and 10 bases stayed unmatched. CDR3 nucleotide sequence: TGTGCCAGCACTGGGACAGTAGGTGAAAATCAGCCCCAGCATTTT. This sequence encodes CASTGTVGENQPQHF.

This chain uses TRBV2 with TRBJ2-6; 11 bases are a match to TRBD2. The CDR3 totals 18 residues. Per the germline V gene, CDR1 is SNHLY and CDR2 is FYNNEI. V lost 3 bases and J lost 3; bases outside the gene matches: 7. The chain's CDR3 is CASSEALAGGFGANVLTF. As DNA, the CDR3 is TGTGCCAGCAGTGAGGCGCTAGCGGGGGGTTTTGGGGCCAACGTCCTGACTTTC. Complete variable domain (other parts from reference TRBV2 and TRBJ2-6): EPEVTQTPSHQVTQMGQEVILRCVPISNHLYFYWYRQILGQKVEFLVSFYNNEISEKSEIFDDQFSVERPDGSNFTLKIRSTKLEDSAMYFCASSEALAGGFGANVLTFGAGSRLTVL.

The chain uses TRBV10-3 and TRBJ1-3, with 9 nucleotides matching TRBD1. Germline V gene lookup returns CDR1 ENHRY and CDR2 SYGVKD. The CDR3 runs 14 residues. V shed 6 bases and J 4 bases; nucleotides not matched to a gene: 4. CDR3 in amino acids: CAIRNGTGGNTIYF. Written as DNA, the CDR3 is TGTGCCATCAGGAACGGGACAGGGGGAAACACCATATATTTT.

The table lists this clone with a few counts. This sequence joins TRBV4-2 and TRBJ2-3, with D tentatively TRBD2 (5 bases). Germline values: CDR1 LGHNA, CDR2 YNFKEQ. CDR3 length equals 14 residues. V lost 0 bases, J lost 4 bases, and 8 bases lay in between. The chain's CDR3 is CASSQDMGADTQYF. CDR3 DNA: TGTGCCAGCAGCCAAGATATGGGAGCAGATACGCAGTATTTT.

This sequence joins TRBV7-9 and TRBJ2-7, with 12 positions matching TRBD1. Germline CDR1 reads SEHNR; CDR2 reads FQNEAQ (reference sequence). The CDR3 runs 16 residues. V gave up 1 base and J gave up 7 bases; unmatched junction bases: 8. This CDR3 reads CASSLGRDRGRNEQYF. CDR3 in DNA: TGTGCCAGCAGCTTAGGTCGGGACAGGGGGCGGAATGAGCAGTACTTC.

The genes are TRBV20-1 and TRBJ2-7; D ambiguous. Germline CDR1 DFQATT, CDR2 SNEGSKA (reference sequence). V shed 3 bases and J shed 3 bases, with 6 bases lying between them. The CDR3 loop spans 11 amino acids. CDR3 amino acids: CSARTFYEQYF. CDR3 nucleotide sequence: TGCAGTGCTAGGACATTCTACGAGCAGTACTTC.

The V call is TRBV7-9, the J call TRBJ2-7; D gene unclear. The V gene lost 1 base and the J gene lost 6 bases, with 7 bases spanning the gap. The CDR3 is 12 amino acids. Germline V gene data show CDR1 as SEHNR and CDR2 as FQNEAQ (reference sequence). The CDR3 DNA is TGTGCCAGCAGCTTAGGGCTCAGCGAGCAGTACTTC. Translation gives CASSLGLSEQYF.

The chain carries TRBV18 and TRBJ1-5, with 10 nucleotides matching TRBD1. CDR3 size: 15 residues. Trimming removed 2 bases from V and 4 bases from J; junction bases left unmatched: 2. Germline CDR1 and CDR2: KGHSH and LQKENI. This CDR3 is CASSPGTGVNQPQHF. The CDR3, as DNA: TGTGCCAGCTCACCAGGGACAGGGGTAAATCAGCCCCAGCATTTT.

CDR3 residues: CASSLGVRSLKNIQYF. As DNA, the CDR3 is TGTGCCAGCAGCTTAGGAGTACGGTCCCTAAAAAACATTCAGTACTTC. This chain uses TRBV11-2 with TRBJ2-4, with D unclear. This CDR3 region has 16 residues. CDR1 SGHAT and CDR2 FQNNGV come from the germline V gene. V was trimmed by 1 base and J by 4 bases, leaving 14 bases between them.

This chain links TRBV29-1 with TRBJ2-5; D not resolved. The V end was cut by 4 bases, the J end by 0 bases, with 3 bases between. The CDR3 length is 11 residues. CDR1 SQVTM and CDR2 ANQGSEA come from the germline V gene. This CDR3 reads CSVVYQETQYF. CDR3 nucleotide sequence: TGCAGCGTTGTTTACCAAGAGACCCAGTACTTC.

The chain uses TRBV4-1 and TRBJ1-4; D remains ambiguous. The CDR3 length is 15 residues. Germline CDR1 is MGHRA and CDR2 is YSYEKL. Trimming shortened V by 0 bases and J by 7 bases, and 12 bases separated the two germline ends. The CDR3 DNA sequence: TGCGCCAGCAGCCAAGAACGGGGAGTTACTGAAAAACTGTTTTTT. Residues: CASSQERGVTEKLFF.